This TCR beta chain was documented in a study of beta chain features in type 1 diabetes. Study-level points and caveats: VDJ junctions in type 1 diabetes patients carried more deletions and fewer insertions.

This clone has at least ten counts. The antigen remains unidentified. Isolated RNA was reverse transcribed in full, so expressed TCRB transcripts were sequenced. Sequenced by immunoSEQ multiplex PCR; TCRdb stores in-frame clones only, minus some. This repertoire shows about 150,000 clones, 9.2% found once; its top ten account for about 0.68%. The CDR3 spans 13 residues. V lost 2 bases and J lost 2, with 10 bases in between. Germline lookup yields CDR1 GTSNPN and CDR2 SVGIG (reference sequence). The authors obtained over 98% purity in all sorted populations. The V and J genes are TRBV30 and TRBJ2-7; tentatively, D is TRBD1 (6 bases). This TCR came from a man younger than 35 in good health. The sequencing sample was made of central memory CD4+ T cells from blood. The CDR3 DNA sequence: TGTGCCTGGAGTCGGGACACCGCCTACGAGCAGTACTTC. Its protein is CAWSRDTAYEQYF. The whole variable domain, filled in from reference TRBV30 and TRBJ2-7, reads SQTIHQWPATLVQPVGSPLSLECTVEGTSNPNLYWYRQAAGRGLQLLFYSVGIGQISSEVPQNLSASRPQDRQFILSSKKLLLSDSGFYLCAWSRDTAYEQYFGPGTRLTVT.